A selection of T cell receptor beta chains follows, all from one sample in a study of T cell responses to AZD1222 COVID-19 vaccine. The assay was immunoSEQ multiplex PCR, and TCRdb's table has in-frame clones only and misses some. The data contain 79,000 or so clones, about nine tenths of them singletons. This sample comprised peripheral blood, obtained 28 days after the second AZD1222 dose. These receptors were taken from an adult who received the AZD1222 COVID-19 vaccine. The CDR3 runs from the conserved cysteine through the conserved F or W. A D gene is named only where the DNA matches it firmly. The size entry is marked missing in some rows and otherwise reads once, few, many or a size class.

D gene	clone size	J gene	V gene	CDR3 protein	CDR3 DNA
TRBD1	NA	TRBJ1-2	TRBV7-9	CASSLGVTGTASLGGYTF	TGTGCCAGCAGCTTAGGCGTGACAGGGACAGCATCTCTAGGGGGCTACACCTTC
NA	NA	TRBJ2-1	TRBV9	CASSVARDNEQFF	TGTGCCAGCAGCGTGGCTAGGGACAATGAGCAGTTCTTC
NA	NA	TRBJ2-3	TRBV30	CAWSEVGSTDTQYF	TGTGCCTGGAGCGAGGTCGGAAGCACAGATACGCAGTATTTT
TRBD2	NA	TRBJ2-5	TRBV11-2	CASRLSGAPTQYF	TGTGCCAGCAGACTGAGCGGGGCACCGACCCAGTACTTC
TRBD1	NA	TRBJ2-2	TRBV7-6	CASSLAPQGQVGSGELFF	TGTGCCAGCAGCTTAGCGCCCCAGGGACAGGTTGGGTCCGGGGAGCTGTTTTTT
NA	NA	TRBJ1-2	TRBV11-2	CASSLNVRVYGYTF	TGTGCCAGCAGCTTAAATGTCAGGGTCTATGGCTACACCTTC
TRBD1	NA	TRBJ2-2	TRBV6-5	CASSYTRTGGAGELFF	TGTGCCAGCAGTTACACTAGGACAGGGGGGGCCGGGGAGCTGTTTTTT
NA	NA	TRBJ2-7	TRBV21-1	CATNVKGSYEQYF	TGTGCCACCAACGTCAAGGGCTCCTACGAGCAGTACTTC
NA	NA	TRBJ2-1	TRBV11-3	CASSLASRGGWNEQFF	TGTGCCAGCAGCTTAGCCAGCCGAGGGGGTTGGAATGAGCAGTTCTTC
NA	NA	TRBJ1-2	TRBV27	CASSPGPTEHYGYTF	TGTGCCAGCAGTCCCGGCCCTACTGAGCACTATGGCTACACCTTC
NA	NA	TRBJ1-5	TRBV5-1	CASSLSRGREPQHF	TGCGCCAGCAGCCTTTCCCGGGGGAGGGAGCCCCAGCATTTT
NA	NA	TRBJ1-2	TRBV5-5	CASTSTDGPQNYGYTF	TGTGCCAGCACCTCAACGGACGGGCCTCAAAACTATGGCTACACCTTC
NA	NA	TRBJ1-2	TRBV11-1	CASSQPGIYGYTF	TGTGCCAGCAGTCAACCCGGTATCTATGGCTACACCTTC
NA	few	TRBJ1-1	TRBV2	CASSEGRSKAFF	TGTGCCAGCAGTGAAGGTCGGTCGAAAGCTTTCTTT
NA	once	TRBJ1-1	TRBV11-2	CASSLRSAGTLPEAFF	TGTGCCAGCAGCTTACGTTCGGCAGGGACATTACCTGAAGCTTTCTTT
NA	NA	TRBJ2-3	TRBV3-1/TRBV3-2	CASSADTDTQYF	TGTGCCAGCTCCGCCGACACAGATACGCAGTATTTT
TRBD1	NA	TRBJ1-2	TRBV19	CASMPPGTADLYGYTF	TGTGCCAGTATGCCTCCGGGGACAGCCGACCTCTATGGCTACACCTTC